This TCR beta chain was recovered during a study of tumor-infiltrating lymphocytes in primary liver carcinoma. The tissue used was unsorted bulk material of roughly 17-31 mg. RNA and DNA were co-extracted from it with the AllPrep DNA/RNA mini kit. Priming with a constant-region primer yielded TCR beta cDNA from roughly 490 ng total RNA. What produced the TCR beta libraries was three nested multiplex PCR rounds using slightly modified ARM-PCR. Via MiXCR, TCRdb re-called the multiplex PCR reads, giving one row per CDR3 protein. The profile shows approximately 120,000 distinct CDR3 sequences, 64% of them singletons. The source is a woman aged 55-70 years with primary liver carcinoma and hepatitis B virus infection. Material: liver tumor tissue from sampling region 3. Subset: tumor region T3, left-lateral pole.

The DNA of the CDR3 is TGTGCCAGCAGCGCAACAGGGGACACCTCCTATGACCAGTACTTC. Protein product: CASSATGDTSYDQYF. The rearrangement uses TRBV11-2 and TRBJ2-7; TRBD1 matches at 7 bases. The ends lost 5 bases at V and 10 bases at J; junction bases unmatched: 17. Germline CDR1 reads SGHAT; CDR2 reads FQNNGV. This CDR3 contains 15 residues.